A single sample gave rise to the 7 T cell receptor beta chains below, sequenced in a study of T cell clonality in common variable immunodeficiency. Sequencing used immunoSEQ multiplex PCR; TCRdb keeps in-frame clones, though not all of them. The table lists about 64,000 clones, with no singletons. Sequenced sample: peripheral blood mononuclear cells. The receptors here all came from a person aged 18-70 years in good health.

This clone was seen many times. Read data end 3 residues before the CDR3 end; the end is taken from the germline J gene. The chain combines TRBV20-1 with TRBJ2-1; 7 nucleotides match TRBD1. The length of the CDR3 is 15 residues. Germline lookup yields CDR1 DFQATT and CDR2 SNEGSKA (reference sequence). J gave up 6 bases and V 3 bases, and 11 bases lay outside the gene matches. CDR3 residues: CSARYYRGSRNEQFF. CDR3 DNA, as far as it was read: TGCAGTGCTAGGTATTACAGGGGTAGTCGCAATGAG.

This clone was found many times. The read is 3 residues too short to cover the CDR3 end, so that end is filled in from the germline J gene. V is TRBV4-1 and J is TRBJ2-7, with TRBD1 matching over 9 bases. Germline loops: CDR1 MGHRA, CDR2 YSYEKL. The trim removed 4 bases at V and 4 bases at J, leaving 5 bases unmatched. The CDR3 covers 14 residues. The CDR3 protein is CASSPPGTGYEQYF. The CDR3 bases that were read are TGCGCCAGCAGCCCACCCGGGACAGGGTACGAG.

This clone has ten or more counts. The CDR3 end falls 3 residues outside the read, so it is completed with the germline J gene. The genes are TRBV5-4 and TRBJ2-5; possible D gene TRBD2, 6 bases. CDR3 length: 15 amino acids. Between the trimmed V and J ends, which lost 3 bases and 1 base, there was a span of 13 bases. The germline V gene has CDR1 SGHNT and CDR2 YYREEE (reference sequence). The sequenced part of the CDR3 DNA is TGTGCCAGCAGCTGGCAACTGACTAGCCAAGAGACC. Protein: CASSWQLTSQET. The CDR3 in full is CASSWQLTSQETQYF.

This clone was observed at least ten times. The sequenced CDR3 bases are TGTGCCATCAGTGAGCGACAGGCAATCTCTGGGGCCAACGTC. It is translated as CAISERQAISGANV. The complete CDR3 sequence is CAISERQAISGANVLTF. The chain has TRBV10-3 and TRBJ2-6, with D perhaps TRBD1 (6 bases). The read halts 3 residues ahead of the CDR3 end, with the missing end drawn from the germline J gene. Germline V gives CDR1 ENHRY, CDR2 SYGVKD. CDR3 length: 17 residues. The V gene lost 2 bases and the J gene lost 0 bases, with 11 bases spanning the gap.

This clone was counted ten times or more. Partial CDR3 DNA: TGTGCCAGCAGTAGGACAGAGAACACTGAA. Translating it yields CASSRTENTE. The CDR3 as a whole reads CASSRTENTEAFF. V usage is TRBV6-4 and J usage is TRBJ1-1; tentatively, D is TRBD1 (6 bases). The missing CDR3 end, 3 residues past where the read stops, is filled in from the germline J gene. The CDR3 runs to 13 residues. Germline V gives CDR1 MRHNA, CDR2 SNTAGT. V was trimmed by 5 bases and J by 1 base, leaving 8 bases between them.

This clone was counted many times. From the germline J gene comes the end of the CDR3, since the read stops 3 residues before it. The chain couples TRBV7-3 to TRBJ2-5, with a possible D match to TRBD2 (5 bases). From germline, CDR1 is SGHTA and CDR2 FQGTGA. CDR3 length: 13 amino acids. V dropped 5 bases and J dropped 1 base, with 8 bases sitting between them. CDR3 amino acids: CASSLAPQETQYF. Partial CDR3 DNA: TGTGCCAGCAGCCTAGCTCCCCAAGAGACC.

This clone was observed many times. The CDR3 end lies 3 residues beyond the end of the read and is filled in from the germline J gene. The chain links TRBV5-1 to TRBJ2-1; 8 bases map to TRBD2. In germline, CDR1 is SGHRS, CDR2 YFSETQ. The CDR3 spans 15 residues. J gave up 5 bases and V 0 bases, and 4 bases lay outside the gene matches. The part of the CDR3 DNA that was read is TGCGCCAGCAGCTTGGCCTCTAGCGGGCACAATGAG. It yields the protein CASSLASSGHNE. The CDR3 as a whole reads CASSLASSGHNEQFF.